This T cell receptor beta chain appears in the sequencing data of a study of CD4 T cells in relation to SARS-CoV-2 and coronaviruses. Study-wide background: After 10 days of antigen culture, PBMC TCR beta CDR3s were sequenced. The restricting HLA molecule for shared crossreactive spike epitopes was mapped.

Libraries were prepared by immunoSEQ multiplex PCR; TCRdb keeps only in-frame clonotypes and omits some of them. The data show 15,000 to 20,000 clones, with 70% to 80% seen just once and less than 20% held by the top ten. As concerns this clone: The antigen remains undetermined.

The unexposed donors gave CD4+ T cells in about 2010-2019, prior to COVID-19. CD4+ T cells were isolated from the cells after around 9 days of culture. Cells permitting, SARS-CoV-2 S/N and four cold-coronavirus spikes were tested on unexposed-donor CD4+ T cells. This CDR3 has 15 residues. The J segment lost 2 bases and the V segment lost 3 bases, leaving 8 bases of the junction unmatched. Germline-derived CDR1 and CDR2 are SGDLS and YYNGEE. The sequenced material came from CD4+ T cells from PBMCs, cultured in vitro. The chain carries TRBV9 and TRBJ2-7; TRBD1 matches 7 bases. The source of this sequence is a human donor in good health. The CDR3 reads CASSARQGLAYEQYF. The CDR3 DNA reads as TGTGCCAGCAGCGCCCGACAGGGTCTCGCCTACGAGCAGTACTTC. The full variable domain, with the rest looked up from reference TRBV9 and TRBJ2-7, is DSGVTQTPKHLITATGQRVTLRCSPRSGDLSVYWYQQSLDQGLQFLIQYYNGEERAKGNILERFSAQQFPDLHSELNLSSLELGDSALYFCASSARQGLAYEQYFGPGTRLTVT.